Listed here are 18 T cell receptor beta chains from one sample, sequenced in a study of T cell responses to AZD1222 COVID-19 vaccine. Produced via immunoSEQ multiplex PCR; TCRdb's table is partial and in-frame only. Here the sample spans about 83,000 clones, over 75% being singletons. The specimen was peripheral blood, collected on day 0 of MenACWY control vaccination. These receptors were collected from an adult in good health.

The V and J genes are TRBV18 and TRBJ2-5, with 8 bases lining up with TRBD2. The V gene end was trimmed by 6 bases and the J gene end by 3 bases; junction bases not matched to a gene: 3. CDR3 length equals 13 residues. CDR1 is KGHSH, CDR2 LQKENI, per germline. The chain's CDR3 is CASSPGGKETQYF. CDR3 sequence (DNA): TGTGCCAGCTCGCCGGGGGGGAAAGAGACCCAGTACTTC.

The chain is built from TRBV27 and TRBJ1-1, with D unclear. Trimming removed 3 bases from V and 0 bases from J, with 5 bases in between. CDR3 length equals 13 residues. CDR1 and CDR2 (germline): MNHEY, SMNVEV (reference sequence). The CDR3 spells CASSFGLNTEAFF. The CDR3 DNA sequence: TGTGCCAGCAGTTTCGGATTGAACACTGAAGCTTTCTTT.

The V gene is TRBV19, the J gene TRBJ1-5; D is unclear. Germline V gene sequence: CDR1 LNHDA, CDR2 SQIVND (reference sequence). The CDR3 totals 12 residues. V was pared by 2 bases and J by 6 bases, with 5 bases between. DNA of the CDR3: TGTGCCAGTAGTATACTCTCTCAGCCCCAGCATTTT. Translating gives CASSILSQPQHF.

V gene TRBV7-2 combines with J gene TRBJ2-2; TRBD1 might be the D (5 bases). V lost 5 bases and J lost 4, with 11 bases in between. The CDR3 is 14 residues long. Germline CDR1 and CDR2: SGHTA and FQGNSA. In DNA, the CDR3 is TGTGCCAGCAGCCGTACAGGTTTCACCGGGGAGCTGTTTTTT. Encoded protein: CASSRTGFTGELFF.

The V call is TRBV9, the J call TRBJ1-3; no clear D gene. The CDR3 runs to 13 residues. V dropped 5 bases and J dropped 0 bases, with 6 bases sitting between them. The germline V gene has CDR1 SGDLS and CDR2 YYNGEE. CDR3 amino acids: CASRQSSGNTIYF. CDR3 DNA sequence: TGTGCCAGCAGGCAGAGCTCTGGAAACACCATATATTTT.

This clone has just a few counts. The chain couples TRBV19 to TRBJ2-3; 11 bases map to TRBD1. Germline-derived CDR1 and CDR2 are LNHDA and SQIVND (reference sequence). The CDR3 is made up of 17 amino acids. Trimming at V came to 3 bases and at J to 7 bases, leaving 12 bases not matched to a gene. The CDR3 DNA sequence: TGTGCCAGTAGTATGGAGGGACGGACAGGGGGCATGAATACGCAGTATTTT. Translating it yields CASSMEGRTGGMNTQYF. Looking up the rest from reference TRBV19 and TRBJ2-3 gives the full variable domain: DGGITQSPKYLFRKEGQNVTLSCEQNLNHDAMYWYRQDPGQGLRLIYYSQIVNDFQKGDIAEGYSVSREKKESFPLTVTSAQKNPTAFYLCASSMEGRTGGMNTQYFGPGTRLTVL.

This clone has a handful of counts. V usage is TRBV2 and J usage is TRBJ1-2; 7 bases are shared with TRBD1. With 6 bases clipped from V and 8 bases from J, the junction kept 15 bases outside the gene matches. The germline gives CDR1 SNHLY, CDR2 FYNNEI. The CDR3 extends over 15 amino acids. In DNA form, the CDR3 reads TGTGCCAGCAGCTCGATGACAGGGTCCGTACGGGGCTACACCTTC. It codes for CASSSMTGSVRGYTF.

The chain uses TRBV4-2 and TRBJ1-6; no clear D gene. Germline V gene data show CDR1 as LGHNA and CDR2 as YNFKEQ. The germline V and J ends were trimmed by 0 bases and 8 bases, with 17 bases remaining between them. This CDR3 is built from 17 residues. The CDR3 protein is CASSQDESGSQYSPLHF. For the CDR3, the DNA is TGTGCCAGCAGCCAAGATGAGAGCGGCAGCCAGTATTCACCCCTCCACTTT.

The chain couples TRBV6-5 to TRBJ1-2; D possibly corresponds to TRBD1 (5 bases). V was pared by 0 bases and J by 5 bases, with 13 bases between. This CDR3 contains 15 residues. Germline-derived CDR1 and CDR2 are MNHEY and SVGAGI. The CDR3, as DNA: TGTGCCAGCAGTTACTCGTCCTCAGGGATTTATGGCTACACCTTC. Encoded protein: CASSYSSSGIYGYTF.

The V and J genes are TRBV7-2 and TRBJ1-6; TRBD1 aligns across 8 bases. CDR1 and CDR2 from the germline V gene are SGHTA and FQGNSA. This CDR3 comprises 19 residues. V gave up 4 bases and J gave up 10 bases; unmatched junction bases: 21. The DNA of the CDR3 is TGTGCCAGCAGCTCGCTCTCTGGTCAGGGGGCAGGGAGGATGTCACCCCTCCACTTT. Translating it yields CASSSLSGQGAGRMSPLHF.

The chain recombines TRBV10-1 with TRBJ2-3; D remains ambiguous. Trimming shortened V by 0 bases and J by 0 bases, and 10 bases separated the two germline ends. In germline, CDR1 is WNHNN, CDR2 SYGVQD (reference sequence). The CDR3 runs to 16 residues. The DNA of the CDR3 is TGCGCCAGCAGTGAGTCGTGGGCAATAAGCACAGATACGCAGTATTTT. Translating gives CASSESWAISTDTQYF.

This chain links TRBV19 with TRBJ2-3; 9 bases match TRBD1. This CDR3 has 15 residues. V shed 2 bases, J shed 2 bases, and the junction held 2 bases outside the gene matches. Germline lookup yields CDR1 LNHDA and CDR2 SQIVND (reference sequence). CDR3 protein: CASSIWDRVTDTQYF. The CDR3 region has the DNA TGTGCCAGTAGTATATGGGACAGGGTCACAGATACGCAGTATTTT.

V is TRBV12-5 and J is TRBJ2-5; D is ambiguous. CDR1 LGHNT and CDR2 FRNRAP come from the germline V gene. This CDR3 is built from 8 residues. CDR3 DNA sequence: TGTGGTAAGCCCACCCAGTACTTC. It yields the protein CGKPTQYF.

The V call is TRBV30, the J call TRBJ1-4, with no clear D. V lost 7 bases and J lost 2, with 11 bases in between. The germline gives CDR1 GTSNPN, CDR2 SVGIG (reference sequence). The CDR3 totals 13 residues. CDR3 loop: CAYSDGTNEKLFF. CDR3 DNA: TGTGCCTACTCCGACGGGACTAATGAAAAACTGTTTTTT.

CDR3 amino acids: CASSTRTGGITGELFF. In DNA form, the CDR3 reads TGTGCCAGTAGTACCAGGACAGGGGGTATCACCGGGGAGCTGTTTTTT. The rearrangement uses TRBV19 and TRBJ2-2, with 10 bases matching TRBD1. Per the germline V gene, CDR1 is LNHDA and CDR2 is SQIVND (reference sequence). Trimming removed 4 bases from V and 4 bases from J; junction bases left unmatched: 6. CDR3 length equals 16 residues.

The V and J genes are TRBV6-5 and TRBJ2-7, with D possibly being TRBD1 (6 bases). The CDR3 covers 13 residues. V dropped 6 bases and J dropped 2 bases, with 11 bases sitting between them. Germline loops: CDR1 MNHEY, CDR2 SVGAGI. CDR3 in amino acids: CASRPGHPYEQYF. CDR3 sequence (DNA): TGTGCCAGCAGGCCGGGACACCCCTACGAGCAGTACTTC.

DNA for the CDR3: TGTGCCAGTAGTGATATCAAACAGGCGGGGACTGAAGCTTTCTTT. Its protein product is CASSDIKQAGTEAFF. J is TRBJ1-1 and V is TRBV19; the D gene is possibly TRBD1 (5 bases). Trimming took 5 bases from V and 5 from J, leaving 18 bases between them. The CDR3 runs 15 residues. CDR1 and CDR2 from the germline V gene are LNHDA and SQIVND (reference sequence).

The J gene is TRBJ1-2, the V gene TRBV5-6; TRBD1 is a possible D gene (5 bases). V was shortened by 1 base and J by 4 bases, with 8 bases between the two germline ends. CDR1 is SGHDT, CDR2 YYEEEE, per germline. The CDR3 has 13 residues. The CDR3 is CASSLKGSYGYTF. CDR3 DNA sequence: TGTGCCAGCAGCTTGAAGGGGAGCTATGGCTACACCTTC.